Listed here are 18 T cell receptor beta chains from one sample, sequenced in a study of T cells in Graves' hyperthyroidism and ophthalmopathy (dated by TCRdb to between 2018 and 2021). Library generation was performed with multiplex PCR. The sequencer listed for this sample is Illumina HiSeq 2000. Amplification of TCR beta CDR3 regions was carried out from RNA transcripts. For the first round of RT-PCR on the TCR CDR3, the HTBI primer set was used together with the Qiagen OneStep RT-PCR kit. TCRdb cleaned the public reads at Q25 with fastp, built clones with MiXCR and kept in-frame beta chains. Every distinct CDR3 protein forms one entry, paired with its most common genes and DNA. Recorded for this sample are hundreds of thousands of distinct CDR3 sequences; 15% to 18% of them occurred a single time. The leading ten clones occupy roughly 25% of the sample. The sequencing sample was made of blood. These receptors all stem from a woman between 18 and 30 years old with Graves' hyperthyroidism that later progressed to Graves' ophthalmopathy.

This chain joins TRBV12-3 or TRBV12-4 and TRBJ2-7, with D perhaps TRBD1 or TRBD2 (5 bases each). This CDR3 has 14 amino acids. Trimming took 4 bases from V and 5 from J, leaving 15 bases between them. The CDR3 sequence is CASSSPGPFNEQYF. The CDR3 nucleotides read TGTGCCAGCAGTTCGCCGGGACCTTTTAACGAGCAGTACTTC.

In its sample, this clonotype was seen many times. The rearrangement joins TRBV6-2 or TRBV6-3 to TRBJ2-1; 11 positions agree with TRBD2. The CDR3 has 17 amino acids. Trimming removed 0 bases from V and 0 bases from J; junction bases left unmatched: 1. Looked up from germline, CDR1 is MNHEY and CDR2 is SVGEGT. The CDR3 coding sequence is TGTGCCAGCAGTTACTCGGGACTAGCGGTCTCCTACAATGAGCAGTTCTTC. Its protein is CASSYSGLAVSYNEQFF.

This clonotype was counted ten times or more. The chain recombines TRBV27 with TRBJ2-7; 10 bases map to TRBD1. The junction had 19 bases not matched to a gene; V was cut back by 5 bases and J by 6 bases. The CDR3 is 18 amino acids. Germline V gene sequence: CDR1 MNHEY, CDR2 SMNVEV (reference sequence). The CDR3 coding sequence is TGTGCCAGCAGTCCCTTCGAATACCTTCCGGGACAGGGGATCGAGCAGTACTTC. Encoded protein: CASSPFEYLPGQGIEQYF.

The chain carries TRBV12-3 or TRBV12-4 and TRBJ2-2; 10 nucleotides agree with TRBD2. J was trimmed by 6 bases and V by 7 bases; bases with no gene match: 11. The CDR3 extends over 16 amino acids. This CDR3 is CASTQGGLAYAGELFF. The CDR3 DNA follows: TGTGCCAGCACCCAAGGGGGACTAGCGTATGCCGGGGAGCTGTTTTTT.

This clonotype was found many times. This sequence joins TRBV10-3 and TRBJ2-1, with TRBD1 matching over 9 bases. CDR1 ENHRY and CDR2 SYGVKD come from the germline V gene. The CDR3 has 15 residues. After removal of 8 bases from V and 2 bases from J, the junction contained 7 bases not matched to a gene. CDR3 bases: TGTGCCATCCATGCCGGGACAGGGACCTACAATGAGCAGTTCTTC. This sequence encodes CAIHAGTGTYNEQFF.

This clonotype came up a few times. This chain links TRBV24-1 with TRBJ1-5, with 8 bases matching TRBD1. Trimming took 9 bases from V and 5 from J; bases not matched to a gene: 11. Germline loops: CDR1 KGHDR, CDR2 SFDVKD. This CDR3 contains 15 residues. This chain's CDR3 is CATGAGQGPHQPQHF. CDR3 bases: TGTGCCACCGGGGCAGGACAGGGCCCTCATCAGCCCCAGCATTTT.

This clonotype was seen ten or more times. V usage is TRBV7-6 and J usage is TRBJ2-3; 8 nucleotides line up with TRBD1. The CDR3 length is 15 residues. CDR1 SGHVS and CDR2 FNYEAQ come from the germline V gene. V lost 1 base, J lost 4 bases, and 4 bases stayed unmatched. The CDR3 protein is CASSLGQGISDTQYF. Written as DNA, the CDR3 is TGTGCCAGCAGCTTAGGACAGGGGATATCAGATACGCAGTATTTT.

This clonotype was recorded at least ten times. This CDR3 reads CASSTTARNEQFF. DNA for the CDR3: TGCGCCAGCAGCACTACCGCTAGGAATGAGCAGTTCTTC. The chain links TRBV5-1 to TRBJ2-1, with D unclear. From germline, CDR1 is SGHRS and CDR2 YFSETQ. V lost 4 bases, J lost 7 bases, and 12 bases lay in between. The CDR3 length is 13 residues.

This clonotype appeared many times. The CDR3 DNA follows: TGTGCCAGCGACATCACAACCGGGACGGCATGGAGGGAGCAGTACTTC. Translated, it gives CASDITTGTAWREQYF. This rearrangement joins TRBV2 to TRBJ2-7; D possibly uses TRBD1 or TRBD2 (5 bases each). CDR3 length: 16 residues. Trimming removed 8 bases at V and 7 bases at J, with 27 bases between. CDR1 is SNHLY and CDR2 is FYNNEI in the germline V gene.

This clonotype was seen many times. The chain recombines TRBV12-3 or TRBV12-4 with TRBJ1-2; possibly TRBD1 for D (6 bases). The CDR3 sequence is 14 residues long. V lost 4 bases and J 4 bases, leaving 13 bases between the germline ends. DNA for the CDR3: TGTGCCAGCAGTTCGGACAGTCCCCTCTATGGCTACACCTTC. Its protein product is CASSSDSPLYGYTF.

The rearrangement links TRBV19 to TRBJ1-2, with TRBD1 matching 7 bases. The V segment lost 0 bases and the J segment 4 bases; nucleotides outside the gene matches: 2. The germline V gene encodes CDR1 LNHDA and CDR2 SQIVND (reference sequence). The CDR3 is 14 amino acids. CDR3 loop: CASSIEGTVYGYTF. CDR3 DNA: TGTGCCAGTAGTATAGAAGGGACAGTCTATGGCTACACCTTC.

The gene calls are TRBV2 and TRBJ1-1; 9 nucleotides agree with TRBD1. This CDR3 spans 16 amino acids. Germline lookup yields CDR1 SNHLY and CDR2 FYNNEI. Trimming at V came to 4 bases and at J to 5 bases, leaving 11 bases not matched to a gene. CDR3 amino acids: CASSAGTGSMGTEAFF. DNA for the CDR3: TGTGCCAGCAGTGCCGGGACAGGGTCGATGGGAACTGAAGCTTTCTTT.

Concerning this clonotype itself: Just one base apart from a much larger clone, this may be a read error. CDR3 sequence: CAGSPSLAGAADTQYF. The CDR3 DNA follows: TGCGCCGGCAGCCCTTCTCTAGCGGGAGCGGCAGATACGCAGTATTTT. The rearrangement joins TRBV4-1 to TRBJ2-3; 10 bases match TRBD2. CDR3 length equals 16 residues. The germline V gene encodes CDR1 MGHRA and CDR2 YSYEKL.

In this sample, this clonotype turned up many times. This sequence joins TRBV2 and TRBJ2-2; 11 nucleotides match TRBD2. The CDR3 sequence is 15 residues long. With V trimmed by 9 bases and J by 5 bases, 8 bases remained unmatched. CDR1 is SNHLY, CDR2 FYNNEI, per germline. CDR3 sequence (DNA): TGTGCCAGTCTACTAGCGGGAGAGCGGACCGGGGAGCTGTTTTTT. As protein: CASLLAGERTGELFF.

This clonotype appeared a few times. The CDR3 nucleotides read TGTGCCAGCTCACCCGGACAGGGTAATAATTCACCCCTCCACTTT. It translates to CASSPGQGNNSPLHF. The chain has TRBV18 and TRBJ1-6; 8 bases align to TRBD1. Unmatched junction bases numbered 3, after V lost 3 bases and J lost 5 bases. The CDR3 is 15 amino acids. Per germline, CDR1 KGHSH and CDR2 LQKENI.

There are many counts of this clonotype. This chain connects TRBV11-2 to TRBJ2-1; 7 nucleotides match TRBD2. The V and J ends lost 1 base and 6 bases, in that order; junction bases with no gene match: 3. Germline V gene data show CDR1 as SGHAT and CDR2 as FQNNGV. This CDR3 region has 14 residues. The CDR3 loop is CASSLGGGGNEQFF. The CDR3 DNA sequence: TGTGCCAGCAGCTTAGGTGGGGGGGGCAATGAGCAGTTCTTC. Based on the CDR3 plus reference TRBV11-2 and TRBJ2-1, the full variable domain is EAGVAQSPRYKIIEKRQSVAFWCNPISGHATLYWYQQILGQGPKLLIQFQNNGVVDDSQLPKDRFSAERLKGVDSTLKIQPAKLEDSAVYLCASSLGGGGNEQFFGPGTRLTVL.

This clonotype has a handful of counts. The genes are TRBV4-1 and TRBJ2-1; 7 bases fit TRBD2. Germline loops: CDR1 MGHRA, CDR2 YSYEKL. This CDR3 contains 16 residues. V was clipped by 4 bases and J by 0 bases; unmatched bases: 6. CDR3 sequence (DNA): TGCGCCAGCAGCCGGGAGGGCTACCGCTCCTACAATGAGCAGTTCTTC. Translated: CASSREGYRSYNEQFF.

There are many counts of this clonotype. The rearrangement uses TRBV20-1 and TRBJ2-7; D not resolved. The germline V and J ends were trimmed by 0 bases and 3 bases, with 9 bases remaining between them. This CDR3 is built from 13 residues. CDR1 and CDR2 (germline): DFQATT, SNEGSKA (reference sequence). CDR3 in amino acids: CSARDRVNYEQYF. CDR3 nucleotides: TGCAGTGCTAGAGATCGGGTTAACTACGAGCAGTACTTC.